This TCR beta chain is drawn from a study of blood T cell repertoires in COVID-19. Authors' methods: Counts of nucleated cells, estimated from reference gene primer amplification, were obtained. Clones were sequenced by immunoSEQ multiplex PCR, and TCRdb holds only the in-frame ones, with some missing. V, J and clone size are those of that table, while D and trimming were read from the DNA. This table holds 200,000 to 250,000 clones, roughly nine tenths found once. CDR3 length: 17 amino acids. In germline, CDR1 is LGHNA, CDR2 YSLEER. Germline trimming cut 4 bases from V and 9 bases from J; bases unmatched to any gene: 17.

This sequence joins TRBV4-3 and TRBJ2-1; the match to TRBD2 covers 8 bases. Input material: peripheral blood. The sequence came from a woman between 50 and 59 years old with acute or convalescent COVID-19. The CDR3 DNA sequence: TGCGCCAGCAGCCCAAGCCCAACCCGACGGGAGGGTAGTGAGCAGTTCTTC. Translation: CASSPSPTRREGSEQFF.